This T cell receptor beta chain was recorded in a study of read filtering for tumor transcriptome and immune sequencing. Study details: The cohort had over 16 men and approximately 13 women aged about 47 to 90, mean about 68 years. Transcriptome libraries were built from DNase-treated RNA. Whole-study results and caveats: Correlation between methods rose after single-read clonotypes were removed.

V lost 6 bases to trimming and J lost 4 bases; unmatched junction nucleotides: 14. Germline loops: CDR1 MNHEY, CDR2 SVGAGI. The CDR3 extends over 19 amino acids. This library used roughly 0.4 ug RNA and molecular barcoded adaptors spanning alpha/delta and beta/gamma chains. In TCRdb, the reads were re-called with MiXCR into one record per CDR3 protein. The data hold roughly 38,000 distinct CDR3 sequences, with approximately 14% observed a single time. At the time of active disease, bone marrow was collected from every patient. The sample holds many counts of this clonotype. The target antigen is unknown.

This TCR came from a donor at least 40 years old with multiple myeloma. What was sequenced was a population of CD138-negative cells sorted from bone marrow. This chain links TRBV6-5 with TRBJ2-6; 11 nucleotides match TRBD2. The CDR3 coding sequence is TGTGCCAGCAGAGAGACAGTACTAGCGGGAGTGGCAGGGGCCAACGTCCTGACTTTC. It is translated as CASRETVLAGVAGANVLTF.